A selection of T cell receptor beta chains follows, all from one sample in a study of blood T cells in healthy people across ages. TCRdb re-called the 5' RACE reads through MiXCR, storing one row per CDR3 protein. The sample shows roughly 1.9 million distinct CDR3 sequences, 35% to 50% of them seen only once. Input material: blood. The receptors here all came from a human donor in good health. Both conserved end residues are part of each CDR3. The D gene is left open where the match is weak. Not all rows give a size; the values are once, few, many and, for expanded clones, a class.

d_call clone_size j_call v_call cdr3_aa cdr3_nt
TRBD1 NA TRBJ2-1 TRBV5-1 CASSPTGTDYNEQFF TGCGCCAGCTCCCCTACCGGGACAGACTACAATGAGCAGTTCTTC
TRBD1 NA TRBJ1-5 TRBV7-9 CASSLGGGQGYGQPQHF TGTGCCAGCAGCTTAGGGGGAGGACAGGGGTATGGTCAGCCCCAGCATTTT
TRBD2 many TRBJ2-1 TRBV6-1 CASSERAGGWNEQFF TGTGCCAGCAGTGAACGTGCGGGGGGGTGGAATGAGCAGTTCTTC
NA few TRBJ1-5 TRBV5-5 CASSTGQTSYQPQHF TGTGCCAGCAGCACCGGACAGACATCGTATCAGCCCCAGCATTTT
TRBD2 NA TRBJ2-1 TRBV3-1 CASSQDPAGGLNEQFF TGTGCCAGCAGCCAAGATCCCGCGGGGGGGCTCAATGAGCAGTTCTTC
NA few TRBJ1-2 TRBV20-1 CSATTGFVGYTF TGCAGTGCTACTACAGGGTTTGTCGGCTACACCTTC
NA NA TRBJ2-6 TRBV7-3 CASSLGNRAGANVLTF TGTGCCAGCAGCTTAGGGAACAGGGCTGGGGCCAACGTCCTGACTTTC
NA NA TRBJ2-4 TRBV18 CASSPKDSLAKNIQYF TGTGCCAGCTCACCCAAAGACAGTCTAGCCAAAAACATTCAGTACTTC
NA NA TRBJ2-4 TRBV11-2 CASSDRDSRNIQYF TGTGCCAGCAGCGACCGCGACAGCAGAAACATTCAGTACTTC
TRBD2 NA TRBJ2-3 TRBV4-1 CASSQDPSGGTTDTQYF TGCGCCAGCAGCCAAGATCCCAGCGGGGGGACCACAGATACGCAGTATTTT
TRBD2 few TRBJ2-1 TRBV7-2 CASSLEVQGLAGGSEQFF TGTGCCAGCAGCTTAGAGGTTCAGGGACTAGCGGGGGGCTCTGAGCAGTTCTTC
TRBD2 few TRBJ2-5 TRBV3-1 CASSQGPGLAWSETQYF TGTGCCAGCAGCCAAGGCCCGGGACTAGCGTGGTCAGAGACCCAGTACTTC
NA NA TRBJ2-3 TRBV9 CASSIAVTTDTQYF TGTGCCAGCAGCATAGCGGTGACCACAGATACGCAGTATTTT
NA few TRBJ2-5 TRBV7-2 CAGSFGALETQYF TGTGCCGGCAGCTTCGGGGCTTTGGAGACCCAGTACTTC
NA few TRBJ2-4 TRBV7-6 CASSRRMGGWSIQYF TGTGCCAGCAGCCGTAGGATGGGGGGTTGGAGCATTCAGTACTTC
TRBD1 few TRBJ1-4 TRBV4-2 CASSRGQGDRSPREKLFF TGTGCCAGCAGCCGAGGACAGGGGGACCGCTCCCCGAGAGAAAAACTGTTTTTT
NA NA TRBJ2-3 TRBV29-1 CSIATVGADTQYF TGCAGCATTGCAACAGTAGGCGCAGATACGCAGTATTTT
TRBD2 few TRBJ2-3 TRBV15 CATSRRAGGTDTQYF TGTGCCACCAGCAGGCGAGCGGGAGGCACAGATACGCAGTATTTT
TRBD2 few TRBJ2-5 TRBV7-2 CASSSLAGGRLYETQYF TGTGCCAGCAGCTCCCTAGCGGGGGGGCGGTTGTATGAGACCCAGTACTTC
TRBD1 few TRBJ2-7 TRBV5-1 CASSISGTGVHEQYF TGCGCCAGCAGCATCTCCGGGACAGGGGTCCACGAGCAGTACTTC
NA NA TRBJ1-1 TRBV9 CASSALLWGPRDTEAFF TGTGCCAGCAGCGCCTTGCTTTGGGGGCCGAGGGACACTGAAGCTTTCTTT
NA NA TRBJ1-2 TRBV27 CASRPLIGGLGYTF TGTGCCAGCCGCCCCTTAATTGGGGGGCTGGGCTACACCTTC
NA NA TRBJ1-1 TRBV20-1 CSARVLVGMDTKAFF TGCAGTGCTAGAGTTCTAGTAGGGATGGACACTAAAGCTTTCTTT
NA NA TRBJ2-1 TRBV20-1 CSARPRGRGNEQFF TGCAGTGCTAGACCTAGGGGACGGGGGAATGAGCAGTTCTTC
TRBD1 NA TRBJ2-7 TRBV28 CASSLYRQGVSEQYF TGTGCCAGCAGTTTATACAGACAGGGGGTCAGCGAGCAGTACTTC
NA NA TRBJ1-2 TRBV6-5 CASSDFGGYTF TGTGCCAGCAGTGATTTTGGGGGCTACACCTTC
NA NA TRBJ2-2 TRBV7-8 CASSPTVRTGELFF TGTGCCAGCAGTCCTACGGTGCGCACCGGGGAGCTGTTTTTT
TRBD2 few TRBJ2-7 TRBV20-1 CSARLPSGGAYEQYF TGCAGTGCTAGACTACCTAGCGGGGGGGCTTACGAGCAGTACTTC